Sequencing of this T cell receptor (beta chain) was carried out in a study of cytomegalovirus exposure and HLA in healthy donors. Whole-study context: Of the donors genotyped, a few hundred in all, 75% to 90% fell in the Caucasian-associated ancestry cluster. General study findings and limits: Owing to their indistinguishability, certain V segments, notably TRBV6-2 and TRBV6-3, were excluded. Per published accounts, TCR beta sequences correctly predicted the HLA-A and HLA-B alleles of most subjects.

Primers included in the PCR were 60 Vbeta and 13 Jbeta primers. Sequenced by immunoSEQ multiplex PCR; TCRdb stores in-frame clones only, minus some. The sample lists about 190,000 clones; 60% to 80% were seen once. The CDR3 totals 19 residues. J lost 0 bases, V lost 3 bases, and 14 bases had no gene match. CDR1 is LNHDA, CDR2 SQIVND, per germline (reference sequence). Concerning this clone: The antigen is not known.

When sampled, the donors appeared nominally healthy, though they likely had unrecorded immune exposures. The source is a woman aged 18-30 years in good health and CMV-seronegative. The sequenced sample was PBMCs. The gene calls are TRBV19 and TRBJ2-1, with 7 positions matching TRBD2. CDR3 bases: TGTGCCAGTAGTATTCGGGGGGTTCTAGCGGATAGCTCCTACAATGAGCAGTTCTTC. Translated: CASSIRGVLADSSYNEQFF. The whole variable domain, remainder taken from reference TRBV19 and TRBJ2-1, is DGGITQSPKYLFRKEGQNVTLSCEQNLNHDAMYWYRQDPGQGLRLIYYSQIVNDFQKGDIAEGYSVSREKKESFPLTVTSAQKNPTAFYLCASSIRGVLADSSYNEQFFGPGTRLTVL.